This TCR beta chain was recovered during a study of T cell repertoires in cytomegalovirus infection. Study-wide points: The response measured ex vivo was dominated by TCR beta clonotypes (HLA-C-restricted and CMV-specific).

The J segment lost 4 bases and the V segment lost 6 bases, leaving 4 bases of the junction unmatched. Per germline, CDR1 DFQATT and CDR2 SNEGSKA (reference sequence). This CDR3 has 12 amino acids. MiXCR, run by TCRdb on the reads, gives a single entry per CDR3 protein. Of roughly 720,000 distinct CDR3 sequences in the sample, 35% to 45% were seen once. With respect to this clonotype: The antigen remains unidentified.

This receptor was taken from a human donor in good health (CMV status not recorded). Some clones in this sample may be carry-over from other donors' samples. The sequenced sample was PBMCs. The V call is TRBV20-1, the J call TRBJ1-2; 8 bases align to TRBD1. The CDR3 protein is CSAPQGVYGYTF. The CDR3 DNA reads TGCAGTGCCCCACAGGGGGTCTATGGCTACACCTTC.